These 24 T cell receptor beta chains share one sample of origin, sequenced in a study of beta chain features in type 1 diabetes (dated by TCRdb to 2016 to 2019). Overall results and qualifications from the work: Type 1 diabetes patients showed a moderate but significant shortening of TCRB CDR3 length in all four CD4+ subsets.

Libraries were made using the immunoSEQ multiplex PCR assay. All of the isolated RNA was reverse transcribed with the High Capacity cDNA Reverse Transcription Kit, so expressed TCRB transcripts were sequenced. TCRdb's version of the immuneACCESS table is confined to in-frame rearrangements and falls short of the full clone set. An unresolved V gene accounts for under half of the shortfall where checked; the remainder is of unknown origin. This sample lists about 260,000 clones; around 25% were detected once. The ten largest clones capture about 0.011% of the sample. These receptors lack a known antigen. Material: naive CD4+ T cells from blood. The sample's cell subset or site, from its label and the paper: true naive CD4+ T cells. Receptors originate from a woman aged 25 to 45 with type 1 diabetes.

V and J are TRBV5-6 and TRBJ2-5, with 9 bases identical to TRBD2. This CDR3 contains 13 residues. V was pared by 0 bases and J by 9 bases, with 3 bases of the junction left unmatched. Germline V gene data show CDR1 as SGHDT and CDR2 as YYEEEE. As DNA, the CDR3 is TGTGCCAGCAGCTTGGGGCGGGAGGGTTCCCAGTACTTC. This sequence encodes CASSLGREGSQYF.

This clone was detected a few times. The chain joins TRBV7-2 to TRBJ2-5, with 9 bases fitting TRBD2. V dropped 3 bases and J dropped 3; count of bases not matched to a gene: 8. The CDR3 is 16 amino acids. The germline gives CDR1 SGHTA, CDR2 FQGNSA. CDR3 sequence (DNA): TGTGCCAGCAGCTTTTCTGGGCTAGCGGGAAAAGAGACCCAGTACTTC. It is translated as CASSFSGLAGKETQYF.

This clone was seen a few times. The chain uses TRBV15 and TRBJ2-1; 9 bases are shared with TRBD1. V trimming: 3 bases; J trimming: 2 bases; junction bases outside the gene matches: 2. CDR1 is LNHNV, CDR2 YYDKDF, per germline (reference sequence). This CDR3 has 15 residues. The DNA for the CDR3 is TGTGCCACCAGCAGGGGACAGGGCGCCTACAATGAGCAGTTCTTC. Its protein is CATSRGQGAYNEQFF. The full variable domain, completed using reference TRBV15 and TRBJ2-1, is DAMVIQNPRYQVTQFGKPVTLSCSQTLNHNVMYWYQQKSSQAPKLLFHYYDKDFNNEADTPDNFQSRRPNTSFCFLDIRSPGLGDTAMYLCATSRGQGAYNEQFFGPGTRLTVL.

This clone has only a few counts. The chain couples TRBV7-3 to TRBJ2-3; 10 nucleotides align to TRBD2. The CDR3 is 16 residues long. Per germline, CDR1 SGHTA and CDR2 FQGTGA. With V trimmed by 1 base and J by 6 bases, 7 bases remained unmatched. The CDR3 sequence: CASSLKLAGVADTQYF. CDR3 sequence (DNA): TGTGCCAGCAGCTTAAAGCTAGCGGGAGTGGCGGATACGCAGTATTTT.

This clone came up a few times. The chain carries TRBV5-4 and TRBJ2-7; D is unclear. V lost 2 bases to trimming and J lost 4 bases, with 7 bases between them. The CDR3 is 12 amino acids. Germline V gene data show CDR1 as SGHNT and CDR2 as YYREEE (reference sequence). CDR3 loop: CASSFDGYEQYF. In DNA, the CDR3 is TGTGCCAGCAGCTTTGACGGGTACGAGCAGTACTTC.

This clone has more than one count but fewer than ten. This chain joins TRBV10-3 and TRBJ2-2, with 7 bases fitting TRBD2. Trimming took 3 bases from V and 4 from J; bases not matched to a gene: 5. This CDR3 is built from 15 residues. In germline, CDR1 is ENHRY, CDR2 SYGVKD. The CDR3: CAISEREVGTGELFF. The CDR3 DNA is TGTGCCATCAGTGAACGGGAGGTCGGCACCGGGGAGCTGTTTTTT.

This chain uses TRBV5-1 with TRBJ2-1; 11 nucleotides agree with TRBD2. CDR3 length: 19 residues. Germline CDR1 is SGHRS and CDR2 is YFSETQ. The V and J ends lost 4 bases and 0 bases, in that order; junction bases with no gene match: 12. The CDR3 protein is CASSLVGLAGRSSYNEQFF. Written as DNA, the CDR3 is TGCGCCAGCAGCCTCGTTGGACTAGCGGGCAGGAGCTCCTACAATGAGCAGTTCTTC.

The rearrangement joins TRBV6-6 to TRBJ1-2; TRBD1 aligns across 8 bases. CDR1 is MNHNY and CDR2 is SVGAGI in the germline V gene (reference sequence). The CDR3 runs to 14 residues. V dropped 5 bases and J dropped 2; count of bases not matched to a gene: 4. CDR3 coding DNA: TGTGCCAGCAGTCCCGGACAGGGCAACTATGGCTACACCTTC. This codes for CASSPGQGNYGYTF.

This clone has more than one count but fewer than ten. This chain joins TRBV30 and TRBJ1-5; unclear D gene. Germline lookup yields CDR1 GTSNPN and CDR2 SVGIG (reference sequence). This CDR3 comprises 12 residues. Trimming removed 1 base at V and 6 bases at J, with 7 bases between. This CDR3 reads CAWSEEIQPQHF. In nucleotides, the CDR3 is TGTGCCTGGAGTGAGGAGATTCAGCCCCAGCATTTT.

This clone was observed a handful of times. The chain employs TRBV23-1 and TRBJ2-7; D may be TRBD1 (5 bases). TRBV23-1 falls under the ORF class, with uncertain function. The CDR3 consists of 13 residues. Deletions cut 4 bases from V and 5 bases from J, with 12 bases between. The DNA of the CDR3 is TGCGCCAGCAGTCCCCGCAGGGTCGACGAGCAGTACTTC. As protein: CASSPRRVDEQYF.

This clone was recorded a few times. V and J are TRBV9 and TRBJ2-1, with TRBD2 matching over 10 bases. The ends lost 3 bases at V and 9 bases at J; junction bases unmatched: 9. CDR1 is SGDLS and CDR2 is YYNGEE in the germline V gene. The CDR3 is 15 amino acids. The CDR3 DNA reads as TGTGCCAGCAGCGCCAAACTAGCGGGATCGACTGAGCAGTTCTTC. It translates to CASSAKLAGSTEQFF.

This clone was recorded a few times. CDR3 bases: TGTGCCAGCAGCTGGGGGGGACACAGTATGTACGAGCAGTACTTC. It specifies CASSWGGHSMYEQYF. The chain combines TRBV27 with TRBJ2-7; tentative D call: TRBD2 (7 bases). Germline V gives CDR1 MNHEY, CDR2 SMNVEV (reference sequence). The CDR3 extends over 15 amino acids. V lost 6 bases and J 4 bases, leaving 19 bases between the germline ends.

CDR3 nucleotides: TGTGCCAGCAGCTTAAGGCGGCAGGGTGAAGCTTTCTTT. Its translation is CASSLRRQGEAFF. The chain employs TRBV5-6 and TRBJ1-1; TRBD1 is a possible D gene (5 bases). The CDR3 runs 13 residues. V was clipped by 2 bases and J by 7 bases, with 12 bases between them. The germline gives CDR1 SGHDT, CDR2 YYEEEE.

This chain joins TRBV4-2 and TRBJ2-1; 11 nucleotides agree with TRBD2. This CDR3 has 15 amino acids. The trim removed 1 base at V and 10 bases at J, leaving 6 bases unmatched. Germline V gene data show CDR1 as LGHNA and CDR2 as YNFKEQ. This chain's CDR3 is CASSQGLAGGYEQFF. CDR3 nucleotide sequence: TGTGCCAGCAGCCAAGGCCTAGCGGGAGGATACGAGCAGTTCTTC.

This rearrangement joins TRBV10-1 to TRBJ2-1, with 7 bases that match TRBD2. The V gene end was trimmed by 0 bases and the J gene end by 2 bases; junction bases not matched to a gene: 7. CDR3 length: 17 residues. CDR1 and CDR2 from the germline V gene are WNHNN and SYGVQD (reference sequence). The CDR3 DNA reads TGCGCCAGCAGTGAGTCTAGCGGGCGTAAGACCTACAATGAGCAGTTCTTC. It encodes CASSESSGRKTYNEQFF.

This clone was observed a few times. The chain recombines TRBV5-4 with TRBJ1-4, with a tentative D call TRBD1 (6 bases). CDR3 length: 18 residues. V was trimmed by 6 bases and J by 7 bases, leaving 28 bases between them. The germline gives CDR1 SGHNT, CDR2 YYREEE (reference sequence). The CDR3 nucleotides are TGTGCCAGCACCCGTGCCACGTCGGGGAACAGGGTGCCTGAAAAACTGTTTTTT. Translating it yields CASTRATSGNRVPEKLFF. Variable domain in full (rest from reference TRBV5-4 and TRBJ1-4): ETGVTQSPTHLIKTRGQQVTLRCSSQSGHNTVSWYQQALGQGPQFIFQYYREEENGRGNFPPRFSGLQFPNYSSELNVNALELDDSALYLCASTRATSGNRVPEKLFFGSGTQLSVL.

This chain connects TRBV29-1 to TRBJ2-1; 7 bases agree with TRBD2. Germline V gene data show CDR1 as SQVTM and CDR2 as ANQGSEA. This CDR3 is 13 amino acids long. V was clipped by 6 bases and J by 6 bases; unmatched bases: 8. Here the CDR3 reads CSVATSATNEQFF. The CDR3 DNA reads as TGCAGCGTGGCCACTAGCGCGACCAATGAGCAGTTCTTC.

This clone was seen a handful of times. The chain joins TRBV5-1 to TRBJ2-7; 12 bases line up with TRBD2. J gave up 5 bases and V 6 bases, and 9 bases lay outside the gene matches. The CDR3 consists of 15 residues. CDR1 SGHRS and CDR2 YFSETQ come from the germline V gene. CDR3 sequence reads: CASNTGTSGLNEQYF. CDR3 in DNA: TGCGCCAGCAACACCGGGACTAGCGGGTTGAACGAGCAGTACTTC.

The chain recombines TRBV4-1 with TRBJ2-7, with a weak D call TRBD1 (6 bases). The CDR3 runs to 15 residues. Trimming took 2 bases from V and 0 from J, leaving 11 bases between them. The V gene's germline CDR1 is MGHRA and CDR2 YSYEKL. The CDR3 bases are TGCGCCAGCAGCCAAAGGGACACCAGCTCCTACGAGCAGTACTTC. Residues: CASSQRDTSSYEQYF.

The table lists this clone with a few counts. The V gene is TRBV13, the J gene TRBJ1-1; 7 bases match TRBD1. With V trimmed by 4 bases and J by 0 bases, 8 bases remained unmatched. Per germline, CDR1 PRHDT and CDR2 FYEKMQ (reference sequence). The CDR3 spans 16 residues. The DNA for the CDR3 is TGTGCCAGCAGCTCCCAAGGACAGGCAATGAACACTGAAGCTTTCTTT. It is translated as CASSSQGQAMNTEAFF.

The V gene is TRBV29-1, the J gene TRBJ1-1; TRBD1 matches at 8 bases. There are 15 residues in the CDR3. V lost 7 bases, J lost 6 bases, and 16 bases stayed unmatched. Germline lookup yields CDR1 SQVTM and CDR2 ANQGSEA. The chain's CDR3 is CSGADRGPGRAEAFF. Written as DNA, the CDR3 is TGCAGCGGCGCTGACAGGGGACCAGGCAGGGCTGAAGCTTTCTTT.

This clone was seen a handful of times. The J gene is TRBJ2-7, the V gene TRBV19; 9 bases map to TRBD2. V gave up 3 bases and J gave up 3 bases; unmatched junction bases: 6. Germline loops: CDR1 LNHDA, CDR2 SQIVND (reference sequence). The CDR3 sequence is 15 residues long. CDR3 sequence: CASSMSRLAVYEQYF. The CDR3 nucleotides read TGTGCCAGTAGTATGTCAAGACTAGCGGTCTACGAGCAGTACTTC.

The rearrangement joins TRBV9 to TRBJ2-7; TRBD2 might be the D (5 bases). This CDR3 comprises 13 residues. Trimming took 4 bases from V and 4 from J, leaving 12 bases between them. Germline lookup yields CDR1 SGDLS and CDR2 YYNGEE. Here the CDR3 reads CASSQTGGYEQYF. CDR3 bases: TGTGCCAGCAGCCAAACCGGAGGATACGAGCAGTACTTC.

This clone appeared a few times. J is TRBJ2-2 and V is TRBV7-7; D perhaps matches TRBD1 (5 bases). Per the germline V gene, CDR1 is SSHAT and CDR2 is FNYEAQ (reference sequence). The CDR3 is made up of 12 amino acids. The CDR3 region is CASSRDTGELFF. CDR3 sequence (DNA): TGTGCTAGTTCCAGGGACACCGGGGAGCTGTTTTTT.